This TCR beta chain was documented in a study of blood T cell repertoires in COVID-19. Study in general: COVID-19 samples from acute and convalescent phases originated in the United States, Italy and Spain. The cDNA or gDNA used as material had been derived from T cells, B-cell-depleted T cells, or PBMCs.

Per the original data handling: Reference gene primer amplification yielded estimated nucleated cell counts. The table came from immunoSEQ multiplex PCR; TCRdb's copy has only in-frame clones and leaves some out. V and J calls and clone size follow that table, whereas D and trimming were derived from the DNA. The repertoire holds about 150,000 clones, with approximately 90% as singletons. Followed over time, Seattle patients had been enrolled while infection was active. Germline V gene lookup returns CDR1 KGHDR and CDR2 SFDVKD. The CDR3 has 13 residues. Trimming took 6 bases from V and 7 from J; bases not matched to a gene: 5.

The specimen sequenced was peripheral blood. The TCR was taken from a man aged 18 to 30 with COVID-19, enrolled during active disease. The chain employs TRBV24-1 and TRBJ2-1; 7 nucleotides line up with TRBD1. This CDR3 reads CATSRSGGNEQFF. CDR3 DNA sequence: TGTGCCACCAGTCGGTCAGGGGGTAATGAGCAGTTCTTC.